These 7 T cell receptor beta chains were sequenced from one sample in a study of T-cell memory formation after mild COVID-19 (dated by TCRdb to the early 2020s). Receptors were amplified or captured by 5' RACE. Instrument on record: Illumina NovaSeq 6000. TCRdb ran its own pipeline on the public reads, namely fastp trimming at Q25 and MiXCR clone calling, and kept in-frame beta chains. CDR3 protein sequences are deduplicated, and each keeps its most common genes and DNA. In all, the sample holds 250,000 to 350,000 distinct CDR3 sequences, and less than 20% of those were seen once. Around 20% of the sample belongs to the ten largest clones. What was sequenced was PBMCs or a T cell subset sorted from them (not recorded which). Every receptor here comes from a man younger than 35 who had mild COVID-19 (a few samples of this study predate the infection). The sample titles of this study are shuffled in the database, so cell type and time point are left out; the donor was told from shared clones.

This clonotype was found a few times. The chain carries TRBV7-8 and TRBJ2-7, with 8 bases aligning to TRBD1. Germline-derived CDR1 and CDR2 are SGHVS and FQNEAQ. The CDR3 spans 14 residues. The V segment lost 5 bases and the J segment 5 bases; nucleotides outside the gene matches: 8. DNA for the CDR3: TGTGCCAGCAGCGCGACAGGGGTGGGCCACGAGCAGTACGTC. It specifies CASSATGVGHEQYV.

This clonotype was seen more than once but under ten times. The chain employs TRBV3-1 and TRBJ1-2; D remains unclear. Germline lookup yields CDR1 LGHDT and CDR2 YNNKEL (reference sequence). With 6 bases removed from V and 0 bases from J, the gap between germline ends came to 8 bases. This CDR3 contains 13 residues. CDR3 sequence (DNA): TGTGCCAGCAGACTAGGGACTAACTATGGCTACACCTTC. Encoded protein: CASRLGTNYGYTF.

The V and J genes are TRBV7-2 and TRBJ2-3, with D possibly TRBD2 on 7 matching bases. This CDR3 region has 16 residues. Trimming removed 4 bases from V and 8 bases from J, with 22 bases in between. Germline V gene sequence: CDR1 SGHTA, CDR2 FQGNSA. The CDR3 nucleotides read TGTGCCAGCAGCTACCCCGCGGGGGCGGGGGTTATTACGCAGTATTTT. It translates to CASSYPAGAGVITQYF.

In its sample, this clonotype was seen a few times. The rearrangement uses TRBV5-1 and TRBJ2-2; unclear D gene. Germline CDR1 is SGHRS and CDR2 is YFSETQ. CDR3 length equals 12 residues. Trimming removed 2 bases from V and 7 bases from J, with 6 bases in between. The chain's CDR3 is CASSFEIGELFF. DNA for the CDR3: TGCGCCAGCAGCTTCGAGATCGGGGAGCTGTTTTTT.

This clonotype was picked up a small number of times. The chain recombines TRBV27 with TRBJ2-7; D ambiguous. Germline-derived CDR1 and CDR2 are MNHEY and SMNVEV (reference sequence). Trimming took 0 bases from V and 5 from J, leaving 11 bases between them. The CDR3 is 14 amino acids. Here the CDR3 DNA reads TGTGCCAGCAGTTTATCTCTGGGGATCCACGAGCAGTACTTC. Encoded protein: CASSLSLGIHEQYF.

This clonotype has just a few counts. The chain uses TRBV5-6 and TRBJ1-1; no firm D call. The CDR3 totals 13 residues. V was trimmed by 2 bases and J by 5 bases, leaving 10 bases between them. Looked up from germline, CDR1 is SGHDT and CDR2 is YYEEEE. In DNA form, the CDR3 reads TGTGCCAGCAGCTTCTCTTCAAGAACTGAAGCTTTCTTT. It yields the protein CASSFSSRTEAFF.

CDR3 DNA sequence: TGTGCCAGCTCGGCGGGGGGCTTTGCTAGCACAGATACGCAGTATTTT. The encoded protein is CASSAGGFASTDTQYF. This chain uses TRBV2 with TRBJ2-3; 8 bases fit TRBD2. Germline V gene data show CDR1 as SNHLY and CDR2 as FYNNEI. V trimming: 8 bases; J trimming: 0 bases; junction bases outside the gene matches: 10. This CDR3 has 16 amino acids. The entire variable domain, with the rest obtained from reference TRBV2 and TRBJ2-3, is as follows: EPEVTQTPSHQVTQMGQEVILRCVPISNHLYFYWYRQILGQKVEFLVSFYNNEISEKSEIFDDQFSVERPDGSNFTLKIRSTKLEDSAMYFCASSAGGFASTDTQYFGPGTRLTVL.